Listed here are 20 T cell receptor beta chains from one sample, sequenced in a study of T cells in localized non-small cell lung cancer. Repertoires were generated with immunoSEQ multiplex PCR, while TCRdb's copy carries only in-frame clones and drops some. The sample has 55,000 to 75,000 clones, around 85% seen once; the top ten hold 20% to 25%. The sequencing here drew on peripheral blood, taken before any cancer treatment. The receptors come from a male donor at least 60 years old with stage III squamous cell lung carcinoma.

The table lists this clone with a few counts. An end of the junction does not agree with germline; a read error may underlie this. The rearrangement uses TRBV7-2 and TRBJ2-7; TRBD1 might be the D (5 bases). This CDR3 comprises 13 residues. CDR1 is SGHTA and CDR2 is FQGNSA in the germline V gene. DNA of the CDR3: TGTGCCAGCAGCTTAGAAAAGTTCAGGGTCCCTACGTTC. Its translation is CASSLEKFRVPTF.

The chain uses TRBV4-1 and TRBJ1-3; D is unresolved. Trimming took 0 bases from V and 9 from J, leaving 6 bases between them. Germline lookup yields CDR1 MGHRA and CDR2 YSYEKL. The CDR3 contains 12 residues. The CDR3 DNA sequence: TGCGCCAGCAGCCAAGATCGGAGCACCATATATTTT. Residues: CASSQDRSTIYF.

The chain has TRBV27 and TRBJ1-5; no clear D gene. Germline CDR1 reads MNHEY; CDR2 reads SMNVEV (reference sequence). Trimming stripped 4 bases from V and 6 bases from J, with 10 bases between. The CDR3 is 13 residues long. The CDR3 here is CASSSTLLQPQHF. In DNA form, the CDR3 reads TGTGCCAGCAGTTCCACCCTTCTTCAGCCCCAGCATTTT.

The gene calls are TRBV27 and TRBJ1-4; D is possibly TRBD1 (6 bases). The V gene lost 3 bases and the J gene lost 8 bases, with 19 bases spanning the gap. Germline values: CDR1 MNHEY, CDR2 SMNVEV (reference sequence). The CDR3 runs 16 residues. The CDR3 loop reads CASSFGATTGTEKLFF. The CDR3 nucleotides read TGTGCCAGCAGTTTTGGGGCAACAACAGGGACCGAAAAACTGTTTTTT.

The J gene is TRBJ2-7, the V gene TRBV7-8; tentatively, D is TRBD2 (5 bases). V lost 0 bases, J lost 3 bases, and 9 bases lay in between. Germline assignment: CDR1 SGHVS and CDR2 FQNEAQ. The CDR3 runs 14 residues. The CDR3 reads CASSLARTYYEQYF. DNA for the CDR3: TGTGCCAGCAGCTTAGCTCGGACTTACTACGAGCAGTACTTC. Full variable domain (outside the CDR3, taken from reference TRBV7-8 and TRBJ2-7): GAGVSQSPRYKVAKRGQDVALRCDPISGHVSLFWYQQALGQGPEFLTYFQNEAQLDKSGLPSDRFFAERPEGSVSTLKIQRTQQEDSAVYLCASSLARTYYEQYFGPGTRLTVT.

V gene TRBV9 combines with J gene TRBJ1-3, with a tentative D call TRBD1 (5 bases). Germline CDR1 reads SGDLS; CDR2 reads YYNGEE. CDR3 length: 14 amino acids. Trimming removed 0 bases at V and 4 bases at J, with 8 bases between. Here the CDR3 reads CASSVGGPGNTIYF. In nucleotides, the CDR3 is TGTGCCAGCAGCGTAGGGGGACCAGGAAACACCATATATTTT.

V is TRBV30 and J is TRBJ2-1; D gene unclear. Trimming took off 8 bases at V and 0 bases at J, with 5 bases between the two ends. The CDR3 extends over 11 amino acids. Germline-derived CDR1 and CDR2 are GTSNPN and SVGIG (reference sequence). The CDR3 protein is CATFSYNEQFF. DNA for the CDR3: TGTGCCACATTCTCCTACAATGAGCAGTTCTTC.

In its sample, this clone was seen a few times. CDR3 in amino acids: CASSGSGARPGTEAFF. CDR3 coding DNA: TGTGCCAGCAGCGGATCTGGGGCACGGCCGGGGACTGAAGCTTTCTTT. The chain recombines TRBV7-9 with TRBJ1-1, with TRBD1 as a possible D gene (5 bases). This CDR3 is built from 16 residues. The V and J ends lost 5 bases and 5 bases respectively, with 21 bases between them. Germline-derived CDR1 and CDR2 are SEHNR and FQNEAQ (reference sequence).

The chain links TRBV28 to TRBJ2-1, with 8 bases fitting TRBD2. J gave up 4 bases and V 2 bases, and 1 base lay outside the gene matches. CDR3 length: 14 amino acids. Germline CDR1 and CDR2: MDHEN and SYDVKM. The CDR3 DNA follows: TGTGCCAGCAGTTTAACGGGGGGGTACAATGAGCAGTTCTTC. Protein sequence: CASSLTGGYNEQFF.

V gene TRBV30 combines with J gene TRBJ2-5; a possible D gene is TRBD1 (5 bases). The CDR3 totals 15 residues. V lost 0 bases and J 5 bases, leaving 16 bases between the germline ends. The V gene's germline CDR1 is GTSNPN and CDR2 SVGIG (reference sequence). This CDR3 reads CAWSVGWGGFETQYF. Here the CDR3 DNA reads TGTGCCTGGAGTGTAGGGTGGGGCGGCTTCGAGACCCAGTACTTC.

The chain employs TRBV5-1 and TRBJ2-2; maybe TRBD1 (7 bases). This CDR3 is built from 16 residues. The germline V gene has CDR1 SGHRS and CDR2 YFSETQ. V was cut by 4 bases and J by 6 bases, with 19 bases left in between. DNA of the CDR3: TGCGCCAGCAGCACGCTGACAGGGAGGATCGCCGGGGAGCTGTTTTTT. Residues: CASSTLTGRIAGELFF.

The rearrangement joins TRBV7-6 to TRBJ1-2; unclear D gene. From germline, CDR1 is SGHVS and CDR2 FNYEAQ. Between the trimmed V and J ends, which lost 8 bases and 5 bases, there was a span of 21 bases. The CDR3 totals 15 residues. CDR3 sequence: CASDPLNLPGYGYTF. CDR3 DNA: TGTGCCAGCGATCCCCTCAACTTACCGGGGTATGGCTACACCTTC.

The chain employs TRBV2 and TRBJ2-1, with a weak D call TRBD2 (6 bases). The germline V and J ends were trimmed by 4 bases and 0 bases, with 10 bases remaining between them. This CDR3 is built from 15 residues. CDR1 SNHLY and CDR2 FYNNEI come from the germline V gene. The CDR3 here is CASSVRGNSYNEQFF. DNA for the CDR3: TGTGCCAGCAGTGTACGGGGGAACTCCTACAATGAGCAGTTCTTC. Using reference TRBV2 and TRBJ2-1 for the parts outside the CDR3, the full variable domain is EPEVTQTPSHQVTQMGQEVILRCVPISNHLYFYWYRQILGQKVEFLVSFYNNEISEKSEIFDDQFSVERPDGSNFTLKIRSTKLEDSAMYFCASSVRGNSYNEQFFGPGTRLTVL.

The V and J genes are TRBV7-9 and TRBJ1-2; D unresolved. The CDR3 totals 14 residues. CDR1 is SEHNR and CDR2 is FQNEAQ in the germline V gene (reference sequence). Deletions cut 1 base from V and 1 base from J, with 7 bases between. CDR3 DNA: TGTGCCAGCAGCTTAGAGTGGAATAACTATGGCTACACCTTC. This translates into CASSLEWNNYGYTF.

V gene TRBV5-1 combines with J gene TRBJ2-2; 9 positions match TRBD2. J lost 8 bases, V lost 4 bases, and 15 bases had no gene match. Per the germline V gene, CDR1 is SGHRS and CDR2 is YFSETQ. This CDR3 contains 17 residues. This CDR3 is CASSRLNQRGAQGELFF. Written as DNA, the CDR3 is TGCGCCAGCAGCCGTTTGAACCAGCGGGGGGCCCAAGGGGAGCTGTTTTTT.

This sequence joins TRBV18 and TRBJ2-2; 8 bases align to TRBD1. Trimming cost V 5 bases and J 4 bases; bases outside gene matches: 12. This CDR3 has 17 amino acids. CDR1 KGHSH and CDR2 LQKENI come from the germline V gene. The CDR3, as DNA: TGTGCCAGCTCAGAAGGACAGGGAGCATCAGGCACCGGGGAGCTGTTTTTT. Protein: CASSEGQGASGTGELFF.

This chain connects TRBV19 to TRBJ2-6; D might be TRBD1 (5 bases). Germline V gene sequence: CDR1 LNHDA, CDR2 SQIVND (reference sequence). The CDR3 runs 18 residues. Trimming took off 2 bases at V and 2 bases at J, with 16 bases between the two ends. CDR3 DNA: TGTGCCAGTAGTATATCGGACAACCTCCGGGCTGGGGCCAACGTCCTGACTTTC. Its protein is CASSISDNLRAGANVLTF.

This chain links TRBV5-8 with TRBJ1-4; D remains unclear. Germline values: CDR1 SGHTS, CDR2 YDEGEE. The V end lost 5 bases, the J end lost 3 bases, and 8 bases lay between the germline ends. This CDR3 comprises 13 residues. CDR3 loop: CASRYRANEKLFF. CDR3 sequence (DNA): TGTGCCAGCAGGTATAGGGCTAATGAAAAACTGTTTTTT.

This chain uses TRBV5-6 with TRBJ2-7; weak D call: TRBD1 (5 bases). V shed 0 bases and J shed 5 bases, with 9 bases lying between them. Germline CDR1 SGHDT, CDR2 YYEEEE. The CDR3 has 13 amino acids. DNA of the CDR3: TGTGCCAGCAGCTTGGGTGCCAGGGACGAGCAGTACGTC. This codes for CASSLGARDEQYV.

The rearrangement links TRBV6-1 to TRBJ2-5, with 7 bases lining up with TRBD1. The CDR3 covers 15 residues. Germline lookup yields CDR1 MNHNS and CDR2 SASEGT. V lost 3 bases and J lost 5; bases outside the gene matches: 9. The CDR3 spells CASSEGQIQAETQYF. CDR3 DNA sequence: TGTGCCAGCAGTGAGGGACAGATCCAGGCGGAGACCCAGTACTTC.